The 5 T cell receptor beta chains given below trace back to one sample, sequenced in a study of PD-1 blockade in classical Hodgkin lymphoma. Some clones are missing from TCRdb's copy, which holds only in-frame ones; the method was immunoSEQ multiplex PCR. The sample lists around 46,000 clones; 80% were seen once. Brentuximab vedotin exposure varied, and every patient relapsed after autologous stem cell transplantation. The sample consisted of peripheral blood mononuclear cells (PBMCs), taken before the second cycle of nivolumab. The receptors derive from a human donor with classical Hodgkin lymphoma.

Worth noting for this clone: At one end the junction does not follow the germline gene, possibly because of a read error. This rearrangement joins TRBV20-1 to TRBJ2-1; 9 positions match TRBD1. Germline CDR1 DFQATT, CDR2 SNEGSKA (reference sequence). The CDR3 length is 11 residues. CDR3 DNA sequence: TGCAGTGCAAAGCAGGGGACAGGGCATATCTTC. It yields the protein CSAKQGTGHIF.

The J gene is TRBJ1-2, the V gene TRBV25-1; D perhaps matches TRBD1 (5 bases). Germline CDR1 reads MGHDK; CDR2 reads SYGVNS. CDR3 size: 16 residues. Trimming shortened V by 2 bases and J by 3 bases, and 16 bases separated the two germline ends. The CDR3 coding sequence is TGTGCCAGCAGTGAAACGGGCAGAGGACATGACTATGGCTACACCTTC. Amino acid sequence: CASSETGRGHDYGYTF.

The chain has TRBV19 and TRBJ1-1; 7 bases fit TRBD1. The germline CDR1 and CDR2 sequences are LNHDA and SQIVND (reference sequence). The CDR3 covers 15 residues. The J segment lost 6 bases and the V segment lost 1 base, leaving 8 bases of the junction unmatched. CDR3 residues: CASSIVNTQGAEAFF. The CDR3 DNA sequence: TGTGCCAGTAGTATAGTAAACACCCAGGGGGCTGAAGCTTTCTTT.

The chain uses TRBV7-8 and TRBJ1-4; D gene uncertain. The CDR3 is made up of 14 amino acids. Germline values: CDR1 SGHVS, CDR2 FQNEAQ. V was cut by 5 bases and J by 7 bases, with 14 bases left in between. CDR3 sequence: CASSHEVASEKLFF. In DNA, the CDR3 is TGTGCCAGCAGCCACGAGGTTGCTTCTGAAAAACTGTTTTTT.

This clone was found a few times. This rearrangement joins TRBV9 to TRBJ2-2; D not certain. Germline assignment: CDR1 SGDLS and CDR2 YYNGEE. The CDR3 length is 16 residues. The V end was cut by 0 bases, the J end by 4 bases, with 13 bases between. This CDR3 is CASSVEIATVTGELFF. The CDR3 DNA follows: TGTGCCAGCAGCGTAGAGATAGCAACAGTCACCGGGGAGCTGTTTTTT. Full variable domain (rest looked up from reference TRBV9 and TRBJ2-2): DSGVTQTPKHLITATGQRVTLRCSPRSGDLSVYWYQQSLDQGLQFLIQYYNGEERAKGNILERFSAQQFPDLHSELNLSSLELGDSALYFCASSVEIATVTGELFFGEGSRLTVL.